A single sample gave rise to the 22 T cell receptor beta chains below, sequenced in a study of human T cells and chemical hapten exposure (dated by TCRdb to 2020 to 2022). What this sample's time point label stands for: patch test 1, 2 weeks after DPC sensitization. Read against the paper, the sample's treatment or condition label means: therapeutic diphenylcyclopropenone sensitization with weekly scalp DPC. Library method: RACE. The reads were generated on a NextSeq 500. The public sequencing data were trimmed at Q25 with fastp and processed into clonotypes with MiXCR by TCRdb, which kept only in-frame beta chains. One record per CDR3 amino acid sequence lists the most common genes and DNA. In this sample the table shows about 90,000 distinct CDR3 sequences, 10% to 13% of which occur a single time. The ten largest make up 2.2% of the sample. Sample: whole blood, taken in connection with sensitization to the hapten diphenylcyclopropenone (DPC). These receptors all stem from a middle-aged man with alopecia areata. Some clones in this sample may be carry-over from other donors' samples.

The table lists this clonotype with a count of one. The chain links TRBV5-4 to TRBJ2-1, with a weak D call TRBD1 (5 bases). CDR3 length: 15 amino acids. Trimming removed 4 bases from V and 5 bases from J, with 16 bases in between. Germline V gene sequence: CDR1 SGHNT, CDR2 YYREEE (reference sequence). The CDR3 reads CASSMPRQTHNEQFF. The CDR3 DNA sequence: TGTGCCAGCAGCATGCCGAGACAGACCCACAATGAGCAGTTCTTC.

The rearrangement uses TRBV6-2 or TRBV6-3 and TRBJ1-1; TRBD1 matches 7 bases. This CDR3 has 14 amino acids. The V gene end was trimmed by 4 bases and the J gene end by 0 bases; junction bases not matched to a gene: 2. The germline V gene has CDR1 MNHEY and CDR2 SVGEGT. CDR3 loop: CASSSGTVNTEAFF. For the CDR3, the DNA is TGTGCCAGCAGTTCCGGGACAGTGAACACTGAAGCTTTCTTT.

The rearrangement uses TRBV7-9 and TRBJ2-3; TRBD2 matches at 8 bases. The ends lost 5 bases at V and 5 bases at J; junction bases unmatched: 6. The length of the CDR3 is 14 residues. Germline V CDR1 and CDR2: SEHNR, FQNEAQ (reference sequence). CDR3 amino acids: CASSQRELGDTQYF. The CDR3 bases are TGTGCCAGCAGCCAGCGGGAGCTTGGAGATACGCAGTATTTT. The full variable domain, with the rest looked up from reference TRBV7-9 and TRBJ2-3, is DTGVSQNPRHKITKRGQNVTFRCDPISEHNRLYWYRQTLGQGPEFLTYFQNEAQLEKSRLLSDRFSAERPKGSFSTLEIQRTEQGDSAMYLCASSQRELGDTQYFGPGTRLTVL.

This clonotype came up a few times. The chain couples TRBV2 to TRBJ1-1; D remains ambiguous. CDR1 is SNHLY, CDR2 FYNNEI, per germline. The CDR3 covers 12 residues. V gave up 0 bases and J gave up 7 bases, with 6 bases separating them. DNA of the CDR3: TGTGCCAGCAGTGAAGCGCGACGTGAAGCTTTCTTT. This encodes CASSEARREAFF.

V and J are TRBV5-4 and TRBJ1-1; possible D gene TRBD1, 6 bases. V lost 2 bases to trimming and J lost 5 bases, with 16 bases between them. The CDR3 sequence is 15 residues long. CDR1 is SGHNT, CDR2 YYREEE, per germline (reference sequence). The chain's CDR3 is CASSLAQGLGTEAFF. CDR3 in DNA: TGTGCCAGCAGCTTAGCACAGGGTTTAGGGACTGAAGCTTTCTTT.

At least ten counts were recorded for this clonotype. V usage is TRBV20-1 and J usage is TRBJ1-5; 10 bases are a match to TRBD1. Germline assignment: CDR1 DFQATT and CDR2 SNEGSKA (reference sequence). The CDR3 length is 15 residues. The trim removed 2 bases at V and 5 bases at J, leaving 6 bases unmatched. In DNA form, the CDR3 reads TGCAGTGCTAGACCGGACAGGGGGGGGTATCAGCCCCAGCATTTT. Translating it yields CSARPDRGGYQPQHF.

This clonotype showed up many times. This chain joins TRBV21-1 and TRBJ2-1; the table's D call of TRBD1 was not tested on the DNA. TRBV21-1 is tagged as a pseudogene. The CDR3 contains 17 residues. The CDR3 DNA reads TGTGCCAGCAGCGCTGGAAGGGGGGAAATGTCCTACAATGAGCAGTTCTTC. Protein product: CASSAGRGEMSYNEQFF.

This rearrangement joins TRBV28 to TRBJ1-4, with 8 nucleotides matching TRBD1. Unmatched junction bases numbered 5, after V lost 1 base and J lost 7 bases. The V gene's germline CDR1 is MDHEN and CDR2 SYDVKM. This CDR3 is built from 15 residues. CDR3: CASSLSGGLFEKLFF. CDR3 bases: TGTGCCAGCAGTTTATCAGGGGGCCTGTTTGAAAAACTGTTTTTT.

The genes are TRBV29-1 and TRBJ1-2; D is ambiguous. Trimming pared 5 bases from V and 2 bases from J, leaving 9 bases between. CDR3 size: 12 residues. Looked up from germline, CDR1 is SQVTM and CDR2 is ANQGSEA. CDR3 nucleotide sequence: TGCAGCGTTAGGGTCAGCAACTATGGCTACACCTTC. This encodes CSVRVSNYGYTF. Full variable domain (outside the CDR3, taken from reference TRBV29-1 and TRBJ1-2): SAVISQKPSRDICQRGTSLTIQCQVDSQVTMMFWYRQQPGQSLTLIATANQGSEATYESGFVIDKFPISRPNLTFSTLTVSNMSPEDSSIYLCSVRVSNYGYTFGSGTRLTVV.

The chain has TRBV7-2 and TRBJ1-1, with unresolved D. V lost 2 bases and J 8 bases, leaving 9 bases between the germline ends. This CDR3 contains 12 residues. The V gene's germline CDR1 is SGHTA and CDR2 FQGNSA. The CDR3 nucleotides are TGTGCCAGCAGCTTAATAGGGTGGGAAGCTTTCTTT. As protein: CASSLIGWEAFF.

This clonotype was detected only a few times. J is TRBJ2-3 and V is TRBV20-1, with D tentatively TRBD2 (6 bases). V was pared by 0 bases and J by 3 bases, with 13 bases between. The CDR3 sequence is 15 residues long. Germline V gene sequence: CDR1 DFQATT, CDR2 SNEGSKA (reference sequence). In DNA, the CDR3 is TGCAGTGCTAGAGATCGCGGGGTTGCAACAGATACGCAGTATTTT. Encoded protein: CSARDRGVATDTQYF.

This clonotype was seen a handful of times. The V gene is TRBV24-1, the J gene TRBJ2-3; no definite D call. CDR3 size: 15 residues. Per the germline V gene, CDR1 is KGHDR and CDR2 is SFDVKD. Trimming removed 8 bases from V and 0 bases from J, with 14 bases in between. In DNA form, the CDR3 reads TGTGCCACCACTATCCGGGCCAATAGCACAGATACGCAGTATTTT. Amino acid sequence: CATTIRANSTDTQYF.

This clonotype has just a few counts. This rearrangement joins TRBV19 to TRBJ2-2; D might be TRBD2 (5 bases). The CDR3 covers 16 residues. The V gene's germline CDR1 is LNHDA and CDR2 SQIVND (reference sequence). The germline V and J ends were trimmed by 2 bases and 5 bases, with 15 bases remaining between them. This CDR3 is CASSISPLGVTGELFF. DNA of the CDR3: TGTGCCAGTAGTATATCCCCCCTCGGGGTAACCGGGGAGCTGTTTTTT. Supplemented by reference TRBV19 and TRBJ2-2, the full variable domain reads DGGITQSPKYLFRKEGQNVTLSCEQNLNHDAMYWYRQDPGQGLRLIYYSQIVNDFQKGDIAEGYSVSREKKESFPLTVTSAQKNPTAFYLCASSISPLGVTGELFFGEGSRLTVL.

This clonotype was seen ten or more times. V usage is TRBV10-3 and J usage is TRBJ1-5; 7 bases match TRBD1. The ends lost 6 bases at V and 2 bases at J; junction bases unmatched: 1. CDR1 and CDR2 (germline): ENHRY, SYGVKD. The CDR3 loop spans 13 amino acids. This CDR3 is CAIRGQGNQPQHF. The CDR3 DNA reads as TGTGCCATCAGAGGACAGGGCAATCAGCCCCAGCATTTT.

This clonotype was observed once. J is TRBJ2-2 and V is TRBV9; D tentatively fits TRBD1 or TRBD2 (6 bases each). CDR3 length equals 19 residues. The germline V gene encodes CDR1 SGDLS and CDR2 YYNGEE. V was pared by 3 bases and J by 1 base, with 22 bases between. In DNA form, the CDR3 reads TGTGCCAGCAGCGATTCCGAGACAGGAGGGACCCTGAACACCGGGGAGCTGTTTTTT. Translation gives CASSDSETGGTLNTGELFF.

This clonotype has a count of ten or more. The chain is built from TRBV6-5 and TRBJ1-5; D is unresolved. The germline CDR1 and CDR2 sequences are MNHEY and SVGAGI. The V and J ends lost 1 base and 4 bases respectively, with 2 bases between them. The CDR3 length is 12 residues. CDR3 nucleotides: TGTGCCAGCAGTTACTTAAATCAGCCCCAGCATTTT. Protein product: CASSYLNQPQHF.

V gene TRBV7-9 combines with J gene TRBJ2-7; 9 nucleotides align to TRBD1. The CDR3 is made up of 14 amino acids. Trimming took 4 bases from V and 2 from J; bases not matched to a gene: 3. Germline CDR1 is SEHNR and CDR2 is FQNEAQ (reference sequence). The CDR3 loop reads CASSSTGGPYEQYF. The CDR3 nucleotides read TGTGCCAGCAGCTCTACAGGGGGCCCCTACGAGCAGTACTTC. Supplemented by reference TRBV7-9 and TRBJ2-7, the full variable domain reads DTGVSQNPRHKITKRGQNVTFRCDPISEHNRLYWYRQTLGQGPEFLTYFQNEAQLEKSRLLSDRFSAERPKGSFSTLEIQRTEQGDSAMYLCASSSTGGPYEQYFGPGTRLTVT.

The rearrangement joins TRBV20-1 to TRBJ2-7; 8 nucleotides agree with TRBD2. This CDR3 has 15 amino acids. V lost 3 bases to trimming and J lost 2 bases; unmatched junction nucleotides: 9. Looked up from germline, CDR1 is DFQATT and CDR2 is SNEGSKA (reference sequence). The CDR3 loop reads CSASGPAGGTYEQYF. The CDR3 region has the DNA TGCAGTGCTAGTGGGCCGGCGGGAGGAACCTACGAGCAGTACTTC.

The chain combines TRBV21-1 with TRBJ1-4; TRBD1, the D gene given by the table, was not confirmed from the DNA. TRBV21-1 is a pseudogene locus. The CDR3 covers 14 residues. The CDR3 coding sequence is TGTGCCAGCAGCAAAGCCGGGAAGGGTGAAAAACTGTTTTTT. Amino acid sequence: CASSKAGKGEKLFF.

Of note for this clonotype: One end of the junction varies from germline; a read error may be responsible. The chain joins TRBV19 to TRBJ1-1; D not certain. The V gene's germline CDR1 is LNHDA and CDR2 SQIVND (reference sequence). This CDR3 has 15 residues. This CDR3 reads CASSPHSVWNTKAFF. As DNA, the CDR3 is TGTGCCAGTAGTCCCCACTCCGTTTGGAACACTAAAGCTTTCTTT.

This clonotype was seen ten or more times. V and J are TRBV12-3 or TRBV12-4 and TRBJ2-4, with TRBD1 identical over 10 bases. After removal of 1 base from V and 6 bases from J, the junction contained 6 bases not matched to a gene. The CDR3 runs to 16 residues. This CDR3 reads CASSLGGQGTGNIQYF. The CDR3 DNA is TGTGCCAGCAGTTTAGGGGGACAGGGGACCGGAAACATTCAGTACTTC.

This clonotype was picked up many times. The genes are TRBV27 and TRBJ2-3; no clear D. V dropped 3 bases and J dropped 4 bases, with 11 bases sitting between them. The CDR3 totals 14 residues. Germline CDR1 reads MNHEY; CDR2 reads SMNVEV (reference sequence). The CDR3 nucleotides read TGTGCCAGCAGTTTGAATCGAGGAGCAGATACGCAGTATTTT. Its translation: CASSLNRGADTQYF.